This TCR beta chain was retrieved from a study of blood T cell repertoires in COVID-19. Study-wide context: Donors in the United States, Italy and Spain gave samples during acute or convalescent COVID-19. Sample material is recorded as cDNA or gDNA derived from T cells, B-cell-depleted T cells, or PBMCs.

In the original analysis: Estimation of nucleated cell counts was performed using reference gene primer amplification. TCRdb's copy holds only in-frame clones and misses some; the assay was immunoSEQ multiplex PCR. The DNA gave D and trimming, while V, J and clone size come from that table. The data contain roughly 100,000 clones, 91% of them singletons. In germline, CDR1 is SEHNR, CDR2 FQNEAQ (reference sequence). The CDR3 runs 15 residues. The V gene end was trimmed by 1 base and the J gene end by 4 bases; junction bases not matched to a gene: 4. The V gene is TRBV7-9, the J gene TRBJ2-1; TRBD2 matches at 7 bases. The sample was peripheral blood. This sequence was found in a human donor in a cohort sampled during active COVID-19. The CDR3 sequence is CASSLVASGYNEQFF. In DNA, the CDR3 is TGTGCCAGCAGCTTAGTGGCTAGCGGTTACAATGAGCAGTTCTTC.